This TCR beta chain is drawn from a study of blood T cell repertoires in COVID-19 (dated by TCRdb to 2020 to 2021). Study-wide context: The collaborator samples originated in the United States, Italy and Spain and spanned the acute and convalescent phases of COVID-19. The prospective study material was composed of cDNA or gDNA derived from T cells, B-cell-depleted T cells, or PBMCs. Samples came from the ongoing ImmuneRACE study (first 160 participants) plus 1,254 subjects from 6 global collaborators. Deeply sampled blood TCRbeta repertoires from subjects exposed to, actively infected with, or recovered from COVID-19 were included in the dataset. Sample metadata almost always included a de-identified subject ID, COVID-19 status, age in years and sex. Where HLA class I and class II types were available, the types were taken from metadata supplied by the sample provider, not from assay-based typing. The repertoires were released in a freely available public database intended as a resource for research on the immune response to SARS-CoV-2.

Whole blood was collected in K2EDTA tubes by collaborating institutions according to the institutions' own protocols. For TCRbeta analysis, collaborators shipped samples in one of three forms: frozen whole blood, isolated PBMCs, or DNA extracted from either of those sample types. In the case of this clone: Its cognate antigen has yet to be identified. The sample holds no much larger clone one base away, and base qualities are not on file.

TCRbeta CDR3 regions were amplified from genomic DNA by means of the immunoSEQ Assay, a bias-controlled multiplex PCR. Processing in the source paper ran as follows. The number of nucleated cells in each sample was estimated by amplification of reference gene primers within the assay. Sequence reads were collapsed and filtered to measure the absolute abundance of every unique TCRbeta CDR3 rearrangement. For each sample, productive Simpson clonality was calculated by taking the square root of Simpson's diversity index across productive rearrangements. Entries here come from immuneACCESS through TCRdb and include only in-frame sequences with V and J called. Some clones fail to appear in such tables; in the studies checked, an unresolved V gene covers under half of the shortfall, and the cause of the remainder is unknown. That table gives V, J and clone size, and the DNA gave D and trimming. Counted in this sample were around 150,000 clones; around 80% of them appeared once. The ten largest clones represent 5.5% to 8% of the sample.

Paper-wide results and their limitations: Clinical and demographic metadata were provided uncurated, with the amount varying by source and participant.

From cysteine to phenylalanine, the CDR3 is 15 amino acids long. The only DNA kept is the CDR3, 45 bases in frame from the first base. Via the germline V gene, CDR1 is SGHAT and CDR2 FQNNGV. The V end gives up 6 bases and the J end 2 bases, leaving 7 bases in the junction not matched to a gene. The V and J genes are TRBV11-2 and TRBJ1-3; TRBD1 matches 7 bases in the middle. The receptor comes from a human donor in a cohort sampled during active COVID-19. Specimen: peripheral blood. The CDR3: CASSLTGETGNTIYF. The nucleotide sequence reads TGTGCCAGCAGTCTAACAGGGGAGACTGGAAACACCATATATTTT.